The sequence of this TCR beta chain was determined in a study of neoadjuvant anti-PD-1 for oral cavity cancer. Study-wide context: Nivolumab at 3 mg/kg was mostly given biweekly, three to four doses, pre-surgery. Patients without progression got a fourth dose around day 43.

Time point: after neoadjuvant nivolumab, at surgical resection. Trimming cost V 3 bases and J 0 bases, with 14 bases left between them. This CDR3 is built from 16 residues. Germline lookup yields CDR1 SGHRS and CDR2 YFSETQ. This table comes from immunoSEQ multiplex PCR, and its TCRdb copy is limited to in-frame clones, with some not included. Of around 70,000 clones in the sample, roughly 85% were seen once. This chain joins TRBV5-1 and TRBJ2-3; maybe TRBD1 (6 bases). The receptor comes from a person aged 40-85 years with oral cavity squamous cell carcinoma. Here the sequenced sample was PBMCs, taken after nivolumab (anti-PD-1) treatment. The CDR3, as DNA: TGCGCCAGCAGCTCCCTAAACACAGGGAGCACAGATACGCAGTATTTT. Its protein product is CASSSLNTGSTDTQYF.